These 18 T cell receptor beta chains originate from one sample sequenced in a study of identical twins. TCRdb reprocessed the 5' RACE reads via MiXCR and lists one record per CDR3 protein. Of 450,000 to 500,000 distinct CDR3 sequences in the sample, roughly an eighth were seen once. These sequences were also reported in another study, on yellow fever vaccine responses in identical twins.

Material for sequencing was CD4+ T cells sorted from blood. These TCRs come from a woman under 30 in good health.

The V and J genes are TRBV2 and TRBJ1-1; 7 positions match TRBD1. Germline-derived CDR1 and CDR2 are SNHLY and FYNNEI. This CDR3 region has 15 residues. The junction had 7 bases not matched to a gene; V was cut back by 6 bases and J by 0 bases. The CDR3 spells CASSAGDRMNTEAFF. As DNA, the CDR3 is TGTGCCAGCAGCGCCGGGGACAGAATGAACACTGAAGCTTTCTTT.

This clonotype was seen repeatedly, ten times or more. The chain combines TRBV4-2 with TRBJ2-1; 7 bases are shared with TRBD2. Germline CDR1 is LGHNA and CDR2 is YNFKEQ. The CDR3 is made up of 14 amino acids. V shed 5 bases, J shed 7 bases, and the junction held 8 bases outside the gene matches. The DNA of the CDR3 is TGTGCCAGCAGCTCTAGCGGTCGAGGGAATGAGCAGTTCTTC. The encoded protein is CASSSSGRGNEQFF.

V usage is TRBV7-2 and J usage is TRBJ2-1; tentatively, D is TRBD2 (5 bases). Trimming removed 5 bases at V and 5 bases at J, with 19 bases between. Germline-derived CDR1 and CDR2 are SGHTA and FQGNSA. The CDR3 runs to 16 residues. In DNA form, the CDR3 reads TGTGCCAGCAGCCTGGAGACTACGAGTGGCAACAATGAGCAGTTCTTC. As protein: CASSLETTSGNNEQFF.

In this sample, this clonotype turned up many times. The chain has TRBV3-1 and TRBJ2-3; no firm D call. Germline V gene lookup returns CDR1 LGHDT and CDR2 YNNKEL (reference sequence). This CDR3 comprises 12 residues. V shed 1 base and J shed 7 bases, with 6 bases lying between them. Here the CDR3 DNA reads TGTGCCAGCAGCCAAGGTGGGAATACGCAGTATTTT. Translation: CASSQGGNTQYF.

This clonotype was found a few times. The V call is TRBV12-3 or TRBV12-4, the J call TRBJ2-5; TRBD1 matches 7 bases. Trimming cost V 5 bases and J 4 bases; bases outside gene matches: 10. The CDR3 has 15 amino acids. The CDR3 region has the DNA TGTGCCAGCAGTCACCTCGTAGGGGGCAGAGAGACCCAGTACTTC. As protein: CASSHLVGGRETQYF.

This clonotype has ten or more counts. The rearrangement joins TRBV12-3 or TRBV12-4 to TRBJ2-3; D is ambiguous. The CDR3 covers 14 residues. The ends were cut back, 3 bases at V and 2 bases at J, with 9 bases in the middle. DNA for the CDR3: TGTGCCAGCAGTTTGTCAAGTCACACAGATACGCAGTATTTT. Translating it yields CASSLSSHTDTQYF.

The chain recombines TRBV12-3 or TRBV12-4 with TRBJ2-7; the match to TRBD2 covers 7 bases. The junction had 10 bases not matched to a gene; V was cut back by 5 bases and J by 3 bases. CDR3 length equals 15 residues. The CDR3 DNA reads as TGTGCCAGCAGTCCCCTAGTCGCGGGGGTCTACGAGCAGTACTTC. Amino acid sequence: CASSPLVAGVYEQYF.

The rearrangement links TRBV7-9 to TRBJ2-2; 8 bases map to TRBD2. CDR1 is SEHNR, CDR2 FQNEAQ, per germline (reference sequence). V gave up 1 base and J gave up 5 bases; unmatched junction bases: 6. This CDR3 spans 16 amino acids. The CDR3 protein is CASSLGGRKLTGELFF. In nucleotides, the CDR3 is TGTGCCAGCAGCTTAGGCGGGAGGAAATTGACCGGGGAGCTGTTTTTT.

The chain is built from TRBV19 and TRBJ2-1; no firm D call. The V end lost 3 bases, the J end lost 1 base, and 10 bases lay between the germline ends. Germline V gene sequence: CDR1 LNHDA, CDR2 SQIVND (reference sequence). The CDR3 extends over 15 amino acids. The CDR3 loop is CASSIVAVSYNEQFF. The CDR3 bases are TGTGCCAGTAGTATTGTCGCGGTTTCCTACAATGAGCAGTTCTTC.

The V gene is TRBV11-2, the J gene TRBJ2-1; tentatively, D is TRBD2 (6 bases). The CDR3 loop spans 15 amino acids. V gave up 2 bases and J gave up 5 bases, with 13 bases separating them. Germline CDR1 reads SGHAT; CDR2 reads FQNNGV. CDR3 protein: CASSLSGLLNNEQFF. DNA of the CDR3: TGTGCCAGCAGCTTATCCGGACTACTCAACAATGAGCAGTTCTTC.

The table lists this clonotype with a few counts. The CDR3: CASSPHENGQETQYF. The CDR3 region has the DNA TGTGCCAGCAGCCCACACGAGAACGGCCAAGAGACCCAGTACTTC. The V gene is TRBV6-1, the J gene TRBJ2-5; D remains unclear. The CDR3 contains 15 residues. Per germline, CDR1 MNHNS and CDR2 SASEGT. Trimming took 6 bases from V and 1 from J, leaving 15 bases between them.

The CDR3, as DNA: TGTGCCAGCAGTTACGGTGTGACTAGCCACGAGCAGTACTTC. The encoded protein is CASSYGVTSHEQYF. This sequence joins TRBV6-5 and TRBJ2-7; TRBD2 agrees at 7 bases. Germline CDR1 is MNHEY and CDR2 is SVGAGI. The length of the CDR3 is 14 residues. The V segment lost 2 bases and the J segment 5 bases; nucleotides outside the gene matches: 6.

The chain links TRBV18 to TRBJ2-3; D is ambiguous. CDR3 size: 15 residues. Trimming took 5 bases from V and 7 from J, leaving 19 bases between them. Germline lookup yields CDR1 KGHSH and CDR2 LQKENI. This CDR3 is CASSEGRNSRNTQYF. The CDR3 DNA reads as TGTGCCAGCTCAGAAGGACGGAACAGTAGGAATACGCAGTATTTT.

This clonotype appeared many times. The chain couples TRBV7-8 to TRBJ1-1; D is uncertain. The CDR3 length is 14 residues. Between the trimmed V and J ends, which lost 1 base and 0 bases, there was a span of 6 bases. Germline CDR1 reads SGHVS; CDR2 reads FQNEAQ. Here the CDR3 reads CASSLGLMNTEAFF. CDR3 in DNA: TGTGCCAGCAGCTTAGGACTGATGAACACTGAAGCTTTCTTT.

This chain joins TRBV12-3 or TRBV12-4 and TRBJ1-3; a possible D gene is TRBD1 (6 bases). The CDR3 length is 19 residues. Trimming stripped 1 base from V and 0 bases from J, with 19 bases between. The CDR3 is CASSLEGGGARVSGNTIYF. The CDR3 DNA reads TGTGCCAGCAGTTTAGAAGGCGGGGGGGCTCGTGTCTCTGGAAACACCATATATTTT.

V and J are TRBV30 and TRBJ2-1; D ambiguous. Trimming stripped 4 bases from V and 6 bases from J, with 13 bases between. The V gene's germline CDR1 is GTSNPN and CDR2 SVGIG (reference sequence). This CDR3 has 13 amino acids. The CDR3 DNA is TGTGCCTGGAACCTACTACATTCCAATGAGCAGTTCTTC. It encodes CAWNLLHSNEQFF.

CDR3 DNA: TGTGCCAGCAGTCCCGTCCAAATTAGGGGGCCCCAGCATTTT. Its translation: CASSPVQIRGPQHF. The rearrangement links TRBV6-1 to TRBJ1-5; perhaps TRBD1 as D (5 bases). CDR1 is MNHNS, CDR2 SASEGT, per germline. The CDR3 length is 14 residues. The V and J ends lost 5 bases and 9 bases respectively, with 17 bases between them.

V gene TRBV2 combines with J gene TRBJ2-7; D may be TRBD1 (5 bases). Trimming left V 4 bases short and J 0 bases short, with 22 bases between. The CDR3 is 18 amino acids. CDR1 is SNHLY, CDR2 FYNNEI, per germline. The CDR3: CASSVRQTRITSSYEQYF. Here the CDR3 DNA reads TGTGCCAGCAGTGTTCGACAGACAAGAATAACGAGCTCCTACGAGCAGTACTTC.